The 23 T cell receptor beta chains below all came from one sample that was sequenced in a study of cytomegalovirus exposure and HLA in healthy donors (dated by TCRdb to between 2016 and 2019). The library was obtained by the immunoSEQ multiplex PCR assay. For the multiplex PCR, a mixture combining 60 forward primers for TCR Vbeta segments and 13 reverse primers for TCR Jbeta segments was used. Imported from immuneACCESS, the table was reduced by TCRdb to in-frame sequences with V and J called. These copies leave out some clones; in studies compared against another copy, an unresolved V gene accounts for under half, and the cause of the remainder is not known. The sample table shows 160,000 or so clones, and more than 75% are seen once. The top ten hold about 1.5% of the sample. The sequencing input was PBMCs. The receptors come from a male donor in good health and CMV-seronegative.

This sequence joins TRBV6-5 and TRBJ1-1; D call uncertain. The CDR3 runs to 15 residues. Trimming removed 0 bases at V and 1 base at J, with 9 bases between. Germline lookup yields CDR1 MNHEY and CDR2 SVGAGI. In DNA, the CDR3 is TGTGCCAGCAGTTACTCTACTACGGGGAACACTGAAGCTTTCTTT. This sequence encodes CASSYSTTGNTEAFF.

The chain has TRBV7-6 and TRBJ1-6, with TRBD1 matching over 8 bases. This CDR3 has 15 amino acids. Germline CDR1 and CDR2: SGHVS and FNYEAQ. The trim removed 3 bases at V and 9 bases at J, leaving 7 bases unmatched. This chain's CDR3 is CASSFGQGLTSPLHF. As DNA, the CDR3 is TGTGCCAGCAGCTTTGGACAGGGACTAACTTCACCCCTCCACTTT.

The chain combines TRBV7-6 with TRBJ2-2; perhaps TRBD1 as D (6 bases). Trimming left V 5 bases short and J 6 bases short, with 19 bases between. The CDR3 length is 16 residues. Germline-derived CDR1 and CDR2 are SGHVS and FNYEAQ. The CDR3 protein is CASSRKDRTVPGELFF. The CDR3 region has the DNA TGTGCCAGCAGCCGAAAAGACAGGACGGTACCCGGGGAGCTGTTTTTT.

The V gene is TRBV4-2, the J gene TRBJ1-1; D is perhaps TRBD1 (6 bases). V was cut by 4 bases and J by 3 bases, with 15 bases left in between. Germline lookup yields CDR1 LGHNA and CDR2 YNFKEQ. The CDR3 has 15 residues. CDR3 sequence: CASSPPRGGDTEAFF. In DNA form, the CDR3 reads TGTGCCAGCAGCCCCCCTCGAGGGGGAGACACTGAAGCTTTCTTT.

There are a few counts of this clone. The chain has TRBV30 and TRBJ2-5; 13 bases fit TRBD2. CDR1 and CDR2 (germline): GTSNPN, SVGIG (reference sequence). This CDR3 has 15 residues. Trimming cost V 1 base and J 5 bases; bases outside gene matches: 4. The CDR3 sequence: CAWSAGTSGTETQYF. CDR3 sequence (DNA): TGTGCCTGGAGTGCCGGGACTAGCGGGACGGAGACCCAGTACTTC.

This clone was counted a single time. The gene calls are TRBV2 and TRBJ2-3; 13 nucleotides agree with TRBD2. V was clipped by 8 bases and J by 3 bases; unmatched bases: 5. This CDR3 spans 15 amino acids. Germline-derived CDR1 and CDR2 are SNHLY and FYNNEI. CDR3: CASRLGLAGTDTQYF. The CDR3, as DNA: TGTGCCAGCCGCCTGGGACTAGCGGGGACAGATACGCAGTATTTT.

The chain links TRBV6-1 to TRBJ1-5; 11 bases align to TRBD1. V trimming: 7 bases; J trimming: 2 bases; junction bases outside the gene matches: 4. This CDR3 spans 15 amino acids. Germline-derived CDR1 and CDR2 are MNHNS and SASEGT. This CDR3 is CASTRTGGGNQPQHF. In nucleotides, the CDR3 is TGTGCCAGCACCCGGACAGGGGGCGGCAATCAGCCCCAGCATTTT.

This clone was observed once. The chain joins TRBV6-6 to TRBJ2-7; TRBD2 aligns across 8 bases. Germline lookup yields CDR1 MNHNY and CDR2 SVGAGI (reference sequence). This CDR3 region has 15 residues. V lost 7 bases and J lost 5; bases outside the gene matches: 13. In nucleotides, the CDR3 is TGTGCCAGCAATATTCAGAGCGGGAGCAAAAACGAGCAGTACTTC. As protein: CASNIQSGSKNEQYF.

A single count supports this clone. V usage is TRBV4-1 and J usage is TRBJ1-6, with D unresolved. This CDR3 has 16 amino acids. Trimming pared 0 bases from V and 10 bases from J, leaving 16 bases between. Germline lookup yields CDR1 MGHRA and CDR2 YSYEKL. CDR3 sequence reads: CASSQEWRSGRSPLHF. CDR3 nucleotide sequence: TGCGCCAGCAGCCAAGAGTGGAGATCGGGGAGGTCACCCCTCCACTTT.

Only a few counts were recorded for this clone. The J gene is TRBJ1-1, the V gene TRBV7-9; D ambiguous. The V gene's germline CDR1 is SEHNR and CDR2 FQNEAQ (reference sequence). This CDR3 is 13 amino acids long. Trimming left V 4 bases short and J 2 bases short, with 8 bases between. CDR3 amino acids: CASSSPVNTEAFF. The CDR3, as DNA: TGTGCCAGCAGCTCACCGGTAAACACTGAAGCTTTCTTT.

V is TRBV28 and J is TRBJ1-2; D ambiguous. This CDR3 region has 15 residues. V lost 5 bases and J lost 0, with 13 bases in between. Germline CDR1 is MDHEN and CDR2 is SYDVKM. The CDR3 nucleotides read TGTGCCAGCAGTCCATCCGGGAGGACTAACTATGGCTACACCTTC. Encoded protein: CASSPSGRTNYGYTF.

This chain connects TRBV5-1 to TRBJ2-3; maybe TRBD1 (6 bases). The V end lost 0 bases, the J end lost 0 bases, and 8 bases lay between the germline ends. The length of the CDR3 is 15 residues. The germline V gene has CDR1 SGHRS and CDR2 YFSETQ. The CDR3 DNA follows: TGCGCCAGCAGCTTGGGGACAGAAAGCACAGATACGCAGTATTTT. Its protein is CASSLGTESTDTQYF.

This clone was detected once. V is TRBV21-1 and J is TRBJ2-7; the table's D gene call, TRBD1, was not cross checked with the DNA. TRBV21-1 has pseudogene status. The CDR3 runs 15 residues. CDR3 region: CASSDRAPGVYEQYF. CDR3 nucleotides: TGTGCCAGCAGCGACCGGGCCCCAGGGGTCTACGAGCAGTACTTC.

The genes are TRBV7-9 and TRBJ2-1; 10 bases agree with TRBD2. The CDR3 has 16 residues. V lost 5 bases to trimming and J lost 0 bases; unmatched junction nucleotides: 4. Germline assignment: CDR1 SEHNR and CDR2 FQNEAQ (reference sequence). The CDR3: CASSTRTSGSYNEQFF. The CDR3 DNA follows: TGTGCCAGCAGCACAAGGACTAGCGGCTCCTACAATGAGCAGTTCTTC. The full variable domain, rest sourced from reference TRBV7-9 and TRBJ2-1, is DTGVSQNPRHKITKRGQNVTFRCDPISEHNRLYWYRQTLGQGPEFLTYFQNEAQLEKSRLLSDRFSAERPKGSFSTLEIQRTEQGDSAMYLCASSTRTSGSYNEQFFGPGTRLTVL.

The chain links TRBV7-9 to TRBJ2-3; 7 positions match TRBD2. The germline CDR1 and CDR2 sequences are SEHNR and FQNEAQ (reference sequence). The CDR3 is 15 amino acids. V dropped 5 bases and J dropped 2; count of bases not matched to a gene: 7. The chain's CDR3 is CASSEGGLVTDTQYF. Written as DNA, the CDR3 is TGTGCCAGCAGCGAGGGAGGACTAGTCACAGATACGCAGTATTTT.

The J gene is TRBJ2-1, the V gene TRBV5-4, with no clear D. The CDR3 has 12 amino acids. In germline, CDR1 is SGHNT, CDR2 YYREEE (reference sequence). Deletions cut 3 bases from V and 5 bases from J, with 6 bases between. The CDR3 region is CASSSLNNEQFF. CDR3 bases: TGTGCCAGCAGCTCACTTAACAATGAGCAGTTCTTC.

The genes are TRBV6-1 and TRBJ2-5, with 7 positions matching TRBD2. Germline V gene data show CDR1 as MNHNS and CDR2 as SASEGT. This CDR3 spans 15 amino acids. The V and J ends lost 3 bases and 4 bases, in that order; junction bases with no gene match: 8. CDR3 sequence (DNA): TGTGCCAGCAGTGAGGAGATGGGGGGGGGAGAGACCCAGTACTTC. Its protein product is CASSEEMGGGETQYF.

The V and J genes are TRBV2 and TRBJ1-2, with TRBD1 matching over 10 bases. Trimming removed 6 bases from V and 7 bases from J; junction bases left unmatched: 8. The CDR3 sequence is 14 residues long. Germline loops: CDR1 SNHLY, CDR2 FYNNEI. CDR3 DNA: TGTGCCAGCAGGGGGGGACAGGGGTCCGCTGGCTACACCTTC. It specifies CASRGGQGSAGYTF.

The chain uses TRBV6-5 and TRBJ1-2; unclear D gene. V lost 10 bases to trimming and J lost 1 base, with 16 bases between them. CDR3 length: 14 amino acids. CDR1 MNHEY and CDR2 SVGAGI come from the germline V gene. The CDR3 sequence: CATLVTGINYGYTF. In DNA, the CDR3 is TGTGCCACCCTTGTCACCGGGATTAACTATGGCTACACCTTC.

The chain employs TRBV5-1 and TRBJ2-3, with a tentative D call TRBD2 (6 bases). Deletions cut 0 bases from V and 0 bases from J, with 8 bases between. The germline V gene encodes CDR1 SGHRS and CDR2 YFSETQ. The CDR3 extends over 15 amino acids. As DNA, the CDR3 is TGCGCCAGCAGCTTGGTCGGGGGTAGCACAGATACGCAGTATTTT. It specifies CASSLVGGSTDTQYF.

The rearrangement links TRBV5-4 to TRBJ2-2; D unclear. The V gene lost 1 base and the J gene lost 1 base, with 5 bases spanning the gap. The CDR3 is made up of 14 amino acids. Germline V lookup: CDR1 SGHNT, CDR2 YYREEE (reference sequence). CDR3 nucleotide sequence: TGTGCCAGCAGCTTGCCGGGGAACACCGGGGAGCTGTTTTTT. This translates into CASSLPGNTGELFF.

The genes are TRBV7-2 and TRBJ2-5, with D uncertain. The CDR3 is 14 amino acids. In germline, CDR1 is SGHTA, CDR2 FQGNSA. V was clipped by 2 bases and J by 1 base, with 8 bases between them. DNA for the CDR3: TGTGCCAGCAGCTTAAGTAGTATCCAAGAGACCCAGTACTTC. As protein: CASSLSSIQETQYF.

The chain uses TRBV7-9 and TRBJ2-5; D might be TRBD1 (6 bases). Germline-derived CDR1 and CDR2 are SEHNR and FQNEAQ (reference sequence). Trimming shortened V by 4 bases and J by 2 bases, and 11 bases separated the two germline ends. This CDR3 is 14 amino acids long. This CDR3 is CASSSGTSQETQYF. In nucleotides, the CDR3 is TGTGCCAGCAGCTCCGGGACATCTCAAGAGACCCAGTACTTC.